This section outlines one TCR beta chain sequence together with its context. Antigen specificity is unknown. This sample was included in a study of regulatory T cells in long-lasting Graves disease. Whole-study context: Graves' cases, newly diagnosed, had used antithyroid drugs under 3 months.

In building TCR beta libraries, iRepertoire HTBI primers were used together with Arm-PCR of CDR3 regions. TCRdb called the multiplex PCR reads again in MiXCR, with one record for every CDR3 protein. The top ten hold roughly a tenth of the sample, which has some 450,000 distinct CDR3 sequences, about 15% seen once. Study-level results: Segments TRBV28, TRBJ1-2 and TRBJ2-5 showed preferential usage in persistent disease. It was possible that the small sample size reduced accuracy. Thyroid tissue was not sampled; only peripheral blood was.

The V gene's germline CDR1 is KGHSH and CDR2 LQKENI. The junction had 5 bases not matched to a gene; V was cut back by 0 bases and J by 0 bases. CDR3 size: 16 residues. Time point indicated: newly diagnosed GD, antithyroid drugs for less than 3 months. From PBMCs, RNA was extracted and then used to make the TCR library. These data also featured in a second study, about T cells in Graves' hyperthyroidism and ophthalmopathy.

Sequencing was performed on peripheral blood mononuclear cells (PBMCs), taken at new diagnosis, from a patient treated with antithyroid drugs. The chain recombines TRBV18 with TRBJ2-7; the match to TRBD1 covers 7 bases. This TCR was recovered from a woman in her thirties with Graves disease. CDR3 residues: CASSPPGDRHSYEQYF. The DNA of the CDR3 is TGTGCCAGCTCACCACCTGGGGACAGACACTCCTACGAGCAGTACTTC.